These 30 T cell receptor beta chains came from one sample sequenced in a study of blood T cell repertoires in COVID-19. TCRdb keeps only in-frame clones here, not all; method: immunoSEQ multiplex PCR. The table has nearly 350,000 clones, over 75% seen once; the top ten hold roughly 0.94%. Sequences were obtained from PBMCs or T cells enriched from blood (not recorded which). All receptors come from a woman in her twenties or thirties who had recovered from COVID-19.

V usage is TRBV2 and J usage is TRBJ2-4, with TRBD1 matching 7 bases. Germline CDR1 is SNHLY and CDR2 is FYNNEI. This CDR3 spans 18 amino acids. J lost 0 bases, V lost 7 bases, and 15 bases had no gene match. CDR3 loop: CASTRGQTGSGAKNIQYF. CDR3 DNA: TGTGCCAGCACCCGCGGTCAGACAGGGTCTGGAGCCAAAAACATTCAGTACTTC.

This chain connects TRBV5-1 to TRBJ2-1; D is possibly TRBD1 (6 bases). Germline-derived CDR1 and CDR2 are SGHRS and YFSETQ. This CDR3 comprises 15 residues. The germline V and J ends were trimmed by 0 bases and 2 bases, with 9 bases remaining between them. The CDR3 DNA sequence: TGCGCCAGCAGCTTGGAGCAGGGGACCTACAATGAGCAGTTCTTC. Protein: CASSLEQGTYNEQFF.

The chain has TRBV28 and TRBJ1-5, with D possibly being TRBD1 (6 bases). CDR3 length: 15 residues. Trimming shortened V by 9 bases and J by 3 bases, and 18 bases separated the two germline ends. Per the germline V gene, CDR1 is MDHEN and CDR2 is SYDVKM. The CDR3 spells CASFSDSNVNQPQHF. CDR3 coding DNA: TGTGCCAGTTTCTCGGACAGTAATGTCAATCAGCCCCAGCATTTT.

This chain links TRBV6-2 or TRBV6-3 with TRBJ1-5; maybe TRBD1 (5 bases). V was shortened by 0 bases and J by 9 bases, with 12 bases between the two germline ends. CDR1 is MNHEY and CDR2 is SVGEGT in the germline V gene. The length of the CDR3 is 14 residues. The DNA of the CDR3 is TGTGCCAGCAGTTACTCGTACGGGGGAAGGCCCCAGCATTTT. It is translated as CASSYSYGGRPQHF.

The V and J genes are TRBV6-1 and TRBJ2-1, with a tentative D call TRBD2 (5 bases). CDR1 and CDR2 (germline): MNHNS, SASEGT. The CDR3 covers 17 residues. V lost 2 bases and J 0 bases, leaving 14 bases between the germline ends. The CDR3: CASSESVGSLSYNEQFF. In DNA, the CDR3 is TGTGCCAGCAGTGAATCGGTAGGGAGCCTCTCCTACAATGAGCAGTTCTTC.

The CDR3 nucleotides are TGTGCCAGCAAGTCACCCGGGGGTAATTCACCCCTCCACTTT. It codes for CASKSPGGNSPLHF. The chain joins TRBV2 to TRBJ1-6; D is perhaps TRBD1 (5 bases). Germline V gives CDR1 SNHLY, CDR2 FYNNEI. The CDR3 runs 14 residues. V lost 7 bases, J lost 6 bases, and 13 bases lay in between. Together with reference TRBV2 and TRBJ1-6, the CDR3 gives the full variable domain: EPEVTQTPSHQVTQMGQEVILRCVPISNHLYFYWYRQILGQKVEFLVSFYNNEISEKSEIFDDQFSVERPDGSNFTLKIRSTKLEDSAMYFCASKSPGGNSPLHFGNGTRLTVT.

DNA of the CDR3: TGCGCCAGCAGCTTGATGCGGGGGGACAATGAGCAGTTCTTC. Translation gives CASSLMRGDNEQFF. The chain uses TRBV5-1 and TRBJ2-1, with TRBD2 identical over 8 bases. The CDR3 totals 14 residues. Trimming took 1 base from V and 5 from J; bases not matched to a gene: 2. CDR1 is SGHRS, CDR2 YFSETQ, per germline. Complete variable domain (other parts from reference TRBV5-1 and TRBJ2-1): KAGVTQTPRYLIKTRGQQVTLSCSPISGHRSVSWYQQTPGQGLQFLFEYFSETQRNKGNFPGRFSGRQFSNSRSEMNVSTLELGDSALYLCASSLMRGDNEQFFGPGTRLTVL.

The CDR3 nucleotides are TGTGCCAGCAGTTCACAGGGGGCCGGGGAGCTGTTTTTT. It encodes CASSSQGAGELFF. V gene TRBV28 combines with J gene TRBJ2-2; TRBD1 agrees at 8 bases. V shed 4 bases and J 6 bases; nucleotides not matched to a gene: 1. The CDR3 runs to 13 residues. Germline assignment: CDR1 MDHEN and CDR2 SYDVKM.

The rearrangement uses TRBV5-4 and TRBJ2-2; 7 bases agree with TRBD1. Germline V CDR1 and CDR2: SGHNT, YYREEE (reference sequence). This CDR3 has 15 residues. V shed 2 bases, J shed 3 bases, and the junction held 4 bases outside the gene matches. In DNA form, the CDR3 reads TGTGCCAGCAGCTTACCCGGGACAGACACCGGGGAGCTGTTTTTT. Its translation is CASSLPGTDTGELFF. The variable domain in full, with the rest retrieved from reference TRBV5-4 and TRBJ2-2, is ETGVTQSPTHLIKTRGQQVTLRCSSQSGHNTVSWYQQALGQGPQFIFQYYREEENGRGNFPPRFSGLQFPNYSSELNVNALELDDSALYLCASSLPGTDTGELFFGEGSRLTVL.

The chain carries TRBV5-8 and TRBJ1-2; 7 bases agree with TRBD1. Trimming at V came to 3 bases and at J to 8 bases, leaving 7 bases not matched to a gene. Germline V lookup: CDR1 SGHTS, CDR2 YDEGEE. The CDR3 runs to 13 residues. CDR3 residues: CASSSTGERGYTF. CDR3 sequence (DNA): TGTGCCAGCAGCTCCACAGGGGAGAGAGGCTACACCTTC.

The rearrangement uses TRBV11-1 and TRBJ1-6; a weak D match, TRBD1 (5 bases). This CDR3 is 15 amino acids long. V lost 5 bases, J lost 10 bases, and 18 bases lay in between. CDR1 is SGHAT, CDR2 FQDESV, per germline (reference sequence). The CDR3 DNA follows: TGTGCCAGCAGCCCGACCGACAGTTCGACCTCACCCCTCCACTTT. Translation gives CASSPTDSSTSPLHF.

The chain links TRBV6-5 to TRBJ2-7, with a weak D call TRBD2 (6 bases). Looked up from germline, CDR1 is MNHEY and CDR2 is SVGAGI. Trimming cost V 0 bases and J 2 bases, with 14 bases left between them. The CDR3 runs 16 residues. CDR3 in DNA: TGTGCCAGCAGTTACTCGGGACTCTCAACGGCCTACGAGCAGTACTTC. This gives the protein CASSYSGLSTAYEQYF.

The CDR3 region is CASSEQGDEQFF. For the CDR3, the DNA is TGTGCCAGCAGTGAACAGGGCGATGAGCAGTTCTTC. The chain uses TRBV2 and TRBJ2-1, with TRBD1 as a possible D gene (5 bases). V gave up 2 bases and J gave up 8 bases, with 7 bases separating them. The CDR3 has 12 residues. Germline V gives CDR1 SNHLY, CDR2 FYNNEI.

J is TRBJ2-5 and V is TRBV7-9; 7 bases fit TRBD1. This CDR3 spans 15 amino acids. Germline V lookup: CDR1 SEHNR, CDR2 FQNEAQ (reference sequence). V lost 5 bases and J lost 5; bases outside the gene matches: 11. In DNA, the CDR3 is TGTGCCAGCAGCGGACTCTCCACAGGGGTCGAGACCCAGTACTTC. Protein sequence: CASSGLSTGVETQYF.

The gene calls are TRBV30 and TRBJ2-2; TRBD2 matches at 10 bases. CDR3 length equals 15 residues. Looked up from germline, CDR1 is GTSNPN and CDR2 is SVGIG (reference sequence). Trimming took 4 bases from V and 1 from J; bases not matched to a gene: 3. As DNA, the CDR3 is TGTGCCTGGAAACTAGCGGGGCGGAACACCGGGGAGCTGTTTTTT. Protein product: CAWKLAGRNTGELFF.

This chain joins TRBV9 and TRBJ2-3; 9 bases agree with TRBD2. CDR1 SGDLS and CDR2 YYNGEE come from the germline V gene. The CDR3 has 15 amino acids. With V trimmed by 3 bases and J by 3 bases, 5 bases remained unmatched. The CDR3 reads CASSASSGVTDTQYF. CDR3 DNA: TGTGCCAGCAGCGCCTCTAGCGGGGTGACAGATACGCAGTATTTT.

This chain joins TRBV6-5 and TRBJ2-2, with D possibly being TRBD1 (5 bases). Deletions cut 6 bases from V and 6 bases from J, with 17 bases between. The CDR3 consists of 15 residues. Germline-derived CDR1 and CDR2 are MNHEY and SVGAGI. The CDR3 bases are TGTGCCAGCAGATCGCAGGGTACGCTTGCCGGGGAGCTGTTTTTT. Amino acid sequence: CASRSQGTLAGELFF.

The chain employs TRBV5-1 and TRBJ2-3, with 15 bases fitting TRBD2. The CDR3 extends over 17 amino acids. The germline V gene has CDR1 SGHRS and CDR2 YFSETQ. The V segment lost 4 bases and the J segment 0 bases; nucleotides outside the gene matches: 3. In DNA, the CDR3 is TGCGCCAGCAGCACGGGACTAGCGGGGGGCAGCACAGATACGCAGTATTTT. Encoded protein: CASSTGLAGGSTDTQYF.

V usage is TRBV10-2 and J usage is TRBJ1-2; 7 positions match TRBD1. This CDR3 is 14 amino acids long. Germline V lookup: CDR1 WSHSY, CDR2 SAAADI. V was pared by 3 bases and J by 5 bases, with 6 bases of the junction left unmatched. The CDR3 region has the DNA TGCGCCAGCAGTGAAACAGGGGATCGGTATGGCTACACCTTC. This codes for CASSETGDRYGYTF.

V gene TRBV11-2 combines with J gene TRBJ1-4; the D gene is possibly TRBD1 (5 bases). Trimming cost V 1 base and J 5 bases, with 11 bases left between them. Germline V gives CDR1 SGHAT, CDR2 FQNNGV. The CDR3 spans 15 residues. The CDR3 DNA is TGTGCCAGCAGCTTAGGAACAGGCCTCAATGAAAAACTGTTTTTT. It codes for CASSLGTGLNEKLFF.

V is TRBV15 and J is TRBJ1-5; TRBD1 aligns across 8 bases. V was pared by 3 bases and J by 1 base, with 5 bases of the junction left unmatched. Per germline, CDR1 LNHNV and CDR2 YYDKDF (reference sequence). The CDR3 covers 16 residues. The CDR3 spells CATSSGQGVSNQPQHF. As DNA, the CDR3 is TGTGCCACCAGCAGCGGACAGGGAGTGAGCAATCAGCCCCAGCATTTT.

The chain recombines TRBV7-8 with TRBJ1-2; D might be TRBD1 (5 bases). The CDR3 extends over 14 amino acids. The V end lost 1 base, the J end lost 4 bases, and 10 bases lay between the germline ends. CDR1 SGHVS and CDR2 FQNEAQ come from the germline V gene. CDR3 coding DNA: TGTGCCAGCAGCTTAGGGGGGAGGGCCTATGGCTACACCTTC. Protein product: CASSLGGRAYGYTF.

V gene TRBV2 combines with J gene TRBJ1-6, with a possible D match to TRBD1 (6 bases). V gave up 8 bases and J gave up 7 bases, with 12 bases separating them. Germline CDR1 SNHLY, CDR2 FYNNEI. The CDR3 is made up of 13 amino acids. CDR3 DNA: TGTGCCAGCCGACAGGTTCTCAATTCACCCCTCCACTTT. Translated: CASRQVLNSPLHF.

V usage is TRBV5-1 and J usage is TRBJ1-1; 9 bases fit TRBD1. Per germline, CDR1 SGHRS and CDR2 YFSETQ. This CDR3 has 15 amino acids. V gave up 4 bases and J gave up 0 bases; unmatched junction bases: 4. The chain's CDR3 is CASSPDRGMNTEAFF. Here the CDR3 DNA reads TGCGCCAGCAGCCCTGACAGGGGGATGAACACTGAAGCTTTCTTT.

The chain has TRBV2 and TRBJ2-1; 13 nucleotides match TRBD2. CDR3 length: 16 amino acids. J gave up 9 bases and V 8 bases, and 13 bases lay outside the gene matches. CDR1 and CDR2 from the germline V gene are SNHLY and FYNNEI. CDR3 loop: CASQRALAGGPGEQFF. The CDR3 coding sequence is TGTGCCAGCCAGCGAGCACTAGCGGGGGGGCCGGGTGAGCAGTTCTTC.

The chain combines TRBV5-4 with TRBJ2-6; 8 nucleotides match TRBD1. The CDR3 totals 19 residues. J was trimmed by 4 bases and V by 0 bases; bases with no gene match: 12. Germline V gene sequence: CDR1 SGHNT, CDR2 YYREEE (reference sequence). The CDR3 coding sequence is TGTGCCAGCAGCTTGGGTTTTCACGGACAGGGATCCGGGGCCAACGTCCTGACTTTC. Amino acids: CASSLGFHGQGSGANVLTF.

This clone has a single count. The chain couples TRBV18 to TRBJ1-4, with D maybe TRBD1 (6 bases). Germline V gene data show CDR1 as KGHSH and CDR2 as LQKENI. The length of the CDR3 is 15 residues. V dropped 3 bases and J dropped 2 bases, with 10 bases sitting between them. CDR3 nucleotide sequence: TGTGCCAGCTCACCCCGGGGGGCGACTAATGAAAAACTGTTTTTT. The encoded protein is CASSPRGATNEKLFF.

This clone was seen only once. This chain joins TRBV5-5 and TRBJ2-2; D might be TRBD1 (6 bases). This CDR3 comprises 17 residues. CDR1 is SGHKS and CDR2 is YYEKEE in the germline V gene (reference sequence). V was trimmed by 2 bases and J by 3 bases, leaving 17 bases between them. The CDR3 sequence is CASSFPSGQRDTGELFF. The CDR3 coding sequence is TGTGCCAGCAGCTTCCCATCGGGACAAAGGGACACCGGGGAGCTGTTTTTT. Based on the CDR3 plus reference TRBV5-5 and TRBJ2-2, the full variable domain is DAGVTQSPTHLIKTRGQQVTLRCSPISGHKSVSWYQQVLGQGPQFIFQYYEKEERGRGNFPDRFSARQFPNYSSELNVNALLLGDSALYLCASSFPSGQRDTGELFFGEGSRLTVL.

The gene calls are TRBV28 and TRBJ2-5; the match to TRBD1 covers 9 bases. The CDR3 contains 14 residues. Trimming at V came to 6 bases and at J to 5 bases, leaving 7 bases not matched to a gene. CDR1 and CDR2 from the germline V gene are MDHEN and SYDVKM. The CDR3 DNA sequence: TGTGCCAGCAGGCCGGGACAGGGTTGGGAGACCCAGTACTTC. It translates to CASRPGQGWETQYF.

This clone has only one observation. The chain has TRBV10-2 and TRBJ2-7, with D possibly matching TRBD1 (6 bases). The CDR3 contains 13 residues. Germline loops: CDR1 WSHSY, CDR2 SAAADI. Trimming removed 7 bases at V and 0 bases at J, with 10 bases between. CDR3 nucleotides: TGCGCCAGCATTCAGGGGAGCTCCTACGAGCAGTACTTC. Translating gives CASIQGSSYEQYF.